This TCR beta chain was sequenced for a study of immune cell composition in non-small cell lung cancer. Study information: Lung adenocarcinoma or squamous carcinoma made up most tumours. Study results and caveats: Smoking pack-years did not significantly correlate with tumour TCR-beta clonality. Tumour-reactive clones were not shown to match dominant in vivo tumour clones.

Per germline, CDR1 KGHSH and CDR2 LQKENI. This CDR3 spans 16 amino acids. Losses at the gene ends were 2 bases for V and 3 bases for J; bases not matched to a gene: 9. The table came from immunoSEQ multiplex PCR; TCRdb's copy has only in-frame clones and leaves some out. This sample yields several thousand clones, of which approximately 80% are seen a single time; around 8.6% belongs to the top ten. Normal lung was taken at the farthest possible site, at least 3 cm from tumour. Only one count was recorded for this clone. Antigen specificity is unknown. Sample: non-adjacent lung tissue. J is TRBJ1-2 and V is TRBV18, with 7 bases fitting TRBD1. The sequence derives from a human donor with non-small cell lung cancer. CDR3 in amino acids: CASSPLEGAPDYGYTF. The CDR3 DNA sequence: TGTGCCAGCTCACCATTGGAGGGGGCGCCAGACTATGGCTACACCTTC.